This T cell receptor (beta chain) stems from a study of tissue T cells after allogeneic stem cell transplantation. Study results and caveats: The patient cohort was small and clinically heterogeneous, with limited sampling depth. The study did not identify alloreactive or antigen-specific tissue TCRs, and some clones might be persisting host cells.

Germline CDR1 is NSQYPW and CDR2 is LRSPGD (reference sequence). The CDR3 has 13 residues. The germline V and J ends were trimmed by 0 bases and 5 bases, with 7 bases remaining between them. TCRdb's copy holds only in-frame clones and misses some; the assay was immunoSEQ multiplex PCR. The sample has about 21,000 clones, roughly two thirds seen once. In regard to this clone: What it binds is not known. Germline and genes: mouse. The read gets to within 1 residue of the CDR3 end, and the germline J gene fills in the rest.

The sequencing input was spleen. The sequence was obtained from a female BALB/c mouse in good health. The strain is characterized by the MHC haplotype H2-d. The chain combines TRBV1 with TRBJ1-2; a possible D gene is TRBD1 (6 bases). The part of the CDR3 DNA that was read is TGCACCTGCAGTGCAGAGAGGGGGTCCGACTACACC. This gives the protein CTCSAERGSDYT. The entire CDR3 protein reads CTCSAERGSDYTF.